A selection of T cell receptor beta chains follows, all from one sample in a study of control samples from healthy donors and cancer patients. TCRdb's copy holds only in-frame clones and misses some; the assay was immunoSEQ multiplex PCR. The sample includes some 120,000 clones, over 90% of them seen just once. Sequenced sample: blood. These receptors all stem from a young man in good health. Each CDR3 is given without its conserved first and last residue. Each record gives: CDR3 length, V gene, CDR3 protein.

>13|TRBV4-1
ASSQDGQESYGYT
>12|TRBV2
AGGLPSSKNIQY
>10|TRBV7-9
ASSHGDTEAF
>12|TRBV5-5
ASSLGTVQETQY
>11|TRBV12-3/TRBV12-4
ASSPFTNYGYT
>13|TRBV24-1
ATSDPGQGNQPQH
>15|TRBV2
ASIPGLGAWGNTEAF
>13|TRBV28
ASSLSMQGNSPLH
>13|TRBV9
ASSVEGALYQPQH
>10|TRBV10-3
AIGRSGNTIY
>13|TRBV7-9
ASSPQGASTGELF
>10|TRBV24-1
ATSDKVYGYT
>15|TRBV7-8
ASSSMTGGSYTGELF
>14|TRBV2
ASSGPWTGGYYGYT
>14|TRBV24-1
ATSEGPTGARGELF
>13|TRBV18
ASSPDVGMNTEAF
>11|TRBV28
ASIEGLNTEAF
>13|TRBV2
ASSGGQSLKETQY
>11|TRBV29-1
SVLADSYNEQF
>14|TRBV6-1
ASSELPGGTTDTQY
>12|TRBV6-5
ASRDDRGWEKLF
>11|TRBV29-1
SVEDRVEETQY
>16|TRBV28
ASSFDREGFHSNQPQH
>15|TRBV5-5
ASSHRPPGQGVYGYT
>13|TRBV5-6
ASSLNSGPGYGYT
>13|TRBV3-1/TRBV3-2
ASSQELQGNYGYT
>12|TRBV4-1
ASSQDPTQNIQY
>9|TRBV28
ASRESYEQY
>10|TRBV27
ASGARVDGYT
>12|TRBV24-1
ATEGTGGPDTQY
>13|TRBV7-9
ASSFFPSRETLPF
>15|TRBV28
ASSQIPGGRGNYGYT
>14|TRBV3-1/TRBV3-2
ASSPRDIGRYAEAF
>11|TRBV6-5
ASSPGGYYGYT
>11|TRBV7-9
ASSLTDFYGYT
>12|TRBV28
ASSFPGGANVLT
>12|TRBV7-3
ASSQVGSTDTQY
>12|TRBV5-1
ASSPLGQQETQY
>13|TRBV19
ASSQTGMRQETQY
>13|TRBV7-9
ASSFPISANYGYT
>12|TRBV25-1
ASSEKSQGEKLF
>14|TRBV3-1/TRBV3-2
ASSQGGGGTTDTQY
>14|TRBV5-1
ASSLLAGGLADTQY
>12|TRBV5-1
ASSWAGGPDTQY